One and the same sample provided the 31 T cell receptor beta chains below, sequenced in a study of T cell responses to AZD1222 COVID-19 vaccine. Clones were read by immunoSEQ multiplex PCR, and TCRdb kept only the in-frame ones, dropping some. The table has 120,000 or so clones, over 75% seen once. Sequenced material: peripheral blood, taken on day 0 of AZD1222 vaccination. The origin of the receptors is an adult in good health.

The genes are TRBV19 and TRBJ1-1, with TRBD1 matching 7 bases. The germline V gene encodes CDR1 LNHDA and CDR2 SQIVND (reference sequence). V trimming: 2 bases; J trimming: 6 bases; junction bases outside the gene matches: 6. CDR3 length equals 14 residues. CDR3 residues: CASSIPQGKAEAFF. The CDR3 DNA is TGTGCCAGTAGTATACCACAGGGGAAGGCTGAAGCTTTCTTT.

This rearrangement joins TRBV7-9 to TRBJ2-7; D possibly corresponds to TRBD2 (6 bases). In germline, CDR1 is SEHNR, CDR2 FQNEAQ (reference sequence). Trimming took 7 bases from V and 0 from J, leaving 16 bases between them. The CDR3 is made up of 15 amino acids. This CDR3 is CASIPRDGSSYEQYF. CDR3 DNA sequence: TGTGCCAGCATCCCCCGGGACGGGAGCTCCTACGAGCAGTACTTC.

In this sample, this clone turned up a few times. J is TRBJ1-5 and V is TRBV7-2, with 12 bases that match TRBD1. V dropped 4 bases and J dropped 3; count of bases not matched to a gene: 4. The CDR3 contains 16 residues. CDR1 and CDR2 (germline): SGHTA, FQGNSA. The CDR3: CASSSGTGGINQPQHF. As DNA, the CDR3 is TGTGCCAGCAGCTCCGGGACAGGGGGCATCAATCAGCCCCAGCATTTT.

This chain uses TRBV19 with TRBJ1-5; 7 nucleotides align to TRBD1. The CDR3 is 15 amino acids. The germline CDR1 and CDR2 sequences are LNHDA and SQIVND (reference sequence). V lost 7 bases to trimming and J lost 3 bases; unmatched junction nucleotides: 9. The CDR3 bases are TGTGCCAGTATGAAAAGGGGGACAGACAATCAGCCCCAGCATTTT. Translation gives CASMKRGTDNQPQHF.

In this sample, this clone turned up once. The V gene is TRBV7-2, the J gene TRBJ2-5; D is ambiguous. The V end was cut by 1 base, the J end by 7 bases, with 10 bases between. Germline values: CDR1 SGHTA, CDR2 FQGNSA. The CDR3 spans 13 residues. The CDR3 DNA sequence: TGTGCCAGCAGCTTAGATCTAAAGGGGACCCAGTACTTC. It specifies CASSLDLKGTQYF.

V and J are TRBV7-9 and TRBJ2-5, with a tentative D call TRBD2 (6 bases). Germline V gives CDR1 SEHNR, CDR2 FQNEAQ (reference sequence). There are 16 residues in the CDR3. Trimming left V 0 bases short and J 1 base short, with 12 bases between. CDR3 bases: TGTGCCAGCAGCTTAGCTGGAGGGGTAGCCCAAGAGACCCAGTACTTC. The encoded protein is CASSLAGGVAQETQYF.

The chain recombines TRBV7-2 with TRBJ2-7; possibly TRBD1 for D (6 bases). CDR3 size: 15 residues. Germline CDR1 reads SGHTA; CDR2 reads FQGNSA. Trimming left V 1 base short and J 4 bases short, with 14 bases between. The CDR3 reads CASSLGQGRFYEQYF. The CDR3 DNA sequence: TGTGCCAGCAGCTTAGGCCAGGGGCGTTTTTACGAGCAGTACTTC.

The chain links TRBV3-1 (or the pseudogene TRBV3-2) to TRBJ1-4; the D gene is possibly TRBD1 (5 bases). The CDR3 runs 12 residues. The V gene's germline CDR1 is LGHDT and CDR2 YNNKEL (reference sequence). V lost 5 bases, J lost 7 bases, and 8 bases lay in between. This CDR3 is CASSETGEKLFF. The CDR3 DNA is TGTGCCAGCAGCGAAACAGGTGAAAAACTGTTTTTT.

The CDR3 region has the DNA TGTGCCAGCAGTTTTACGGGACTAGGACGGGCCAATGAGCAGTTCTTC. Its translation: CASSFTGLGRANEQFF. The V call is TRBV6-5, the J call TRBJ2-1; TRBD2 agrees at 8 bases. The CDR3 is made up of 16 amino acids. Looked up from germline, CDR1 is MNHEY and CDR2 is SVGAGI. With 4 bases clipped from V and 6 bases from J, the junction kept 11 bases outside the gene matches.

The genes are TRBV7-2 and TRBJ2-5; D is uncertain. Trimming shortened V by 5 bases and J by 1 base, and 5 bases separated the two germline ends. CDR1 is SGHTA, CDR2 FQGNSA, per germline. This CDR3 has 12 amino acids. The CDR3 sequence: CASSPTQETQYF. Here the CDR3 DNA reads TGTGCCAGCAGCCCCACCCAAGAGACCCAGTACTTC.

This rearrangement joins TRBV19 to TRBJ2-1; D tentatively reads TRBD1 or TRBD2 (6 bases each). This CDR3 has 16 amino acids. The ends were cut back, 4 bases at V and 10 bases at J, with 23 bases in the middle. The germline V gene encodes CDR1 LNHDA and CDR2 SQIVND (reference sequence). The CDR3 nucleotides read TGTGCCAGTAGTAGAGGACGAGGGGGGCAGCCAATCGAGCAGTTCTTC. Translating gives CASSRGRGGQPIEQFF.

The V gene is TRBV7-6, the J gene TRBJ2-5, with TRBD1 as a possible D gene (6 bases). Germline V gene lookup returns CDR1 SGHVS and CDR2 FNYEAQ. Trimming stripped 1 base from V and 5 bases from J, with 11 bases between. The CDR3 length is 14 residues. The CDR3 loop is CASSLGGGSETQYF. The CDR3 DNA reads TGTGCCAGCAGCTTAGGAGGGGGAAGCGAGACCCAGTACTTC.

This chain joins TRBV9 and TRBJ2-2; 12 bases match TRBD1. The trim removed 3 bases at V and 7 bases at J, leaving 10 bases unmatched. This CDR3 is built from 17 residues. Germline assignment: CDR1 SGDLS and CDR2 YYNGEE. The CDR3 here is CASSASAGTGGDGELFF. The CDR3 DNA reads as TGTGCCAGCAGCGCCTCCGCCGGGACAGGGGGCGACGGGGAGCTGTTTTTT.

The V call is TRBV28, the J call TRBJ2-7, with D perhaps TRBD1 or TRBD2 (5 bases each). Trimming took 2 bases from V and 3 from J, leaving 17 bases between them. CDR1 and CDR2 (germline): MDHEN, SYDVKM. The CDR3 runs to 16 residues. This chain's CDR3 is CASSLGTIRGYYEQYF. In DNA, the CDR3 is TGTGCCAGCAGTTTAGGGACCATCCGAGGGTACTACGAGCAGTACTTC.

The V gene is TRBV28, the J gene TRBJ1-6; D unresolved. The CDR3 totals 14 residues. The germline gives CDR1 MDHEN, CDR2 SYDVKM. V was shortened by 2 bases and J by 6 bases, with 8 bases between the two germline ends. CDR3 bases: TGTGCCAGCAGTTTAAACGGCTTTAATTCACCCCTCCACTTT. This sequence encodes CASSLNGFNSPLHF.

The chain is built from TRBV11-3 and TRBJ2-5; 8 positions agree with TRBD2. CDR3 length: 13 residues. Trimming cost V 5 bases and J 4 bases; bases outside gene matches: 3. Germline assignment: CDR1 SGHNT and CDR2 YENEEA. The CDR3 sequence is CASSPGGGETQYF. The CDR3, as DNA: TGTGCCAGCAGCCCCGGGGGGGGAGAGACCCAGTACTTC.

This clone was found once. V usage is TRBV6-6 and J usage is TRBJ2-6, with TRBD1 matching over 12 bases. V lost 6 bases, J lost 4 bases, and 16 bases stayed unmatched. Germline CDR1 MNHNY, CDR2 SVGAGI (reference sequence). CDR3 length: 20 residues. This CDR3 reads CASRRTPGTGGASGANVLTF. CDR3 sequence (DNA): TGTGCCAGCAGACGAACTCCTGGGACAGGGGGCGCCTCGGGGGCCAACGTCCTGACTTTC.

The rearrangement uses TRBV20-1 and TRBJ2-7; D gene unclear. CDR1 DFQATT and CDR2 SNEGSKA come from the germline V gene (reference sequence). The CDR3 is made up of 10 amino acids. V lost 4 bases to trimming and J lost 3 bases, with 4 bases between them. CDR3 region: CSANGYEQYF. CDR3 DNA: TGCAGTGCTAACGGCTACGAGCAGTACTTC.

The gene calls are TRBV10-3 and TRBJ2-7, with D tentatively TRBD1 or TRBD2 (5 bases each). V was clipped by 2 bases and J by 3 bases, with 14 bases between them. Germline lookup yields CDR1 ENHRY and CDR2 SYGVKD. This CDR3 contains 15 residues. The CDR3 here is CAISEGGTMNYEQYF. CDR3 sequence (DNA): TGTGCCATCAGTGAGGGGGGTACGATGAACTACGAGCAGTACTTC.

This chain joins TRBV5-6 and TRBJ2-1, with 9 bases aligning to TRBD1. CDR3 length equals 12 residues. Looked up from germline, CDR1 is SGHDT and CDR2 is YYEEEE. V lost 4 bases to trimming and J lost 14 bases; unmatched junction nucleotides: 7. In nucleotides, the CDR3 is TGTGCCAGCAGCGTGGGGACAGGGCGGGAGTTCTTC. It yields the protein CASSVGTGREFF. The whole variable domain, filled in from reference TRBV5-6 and TRBJ2-1, reads DAGVTQSPTHLIKTRGQQVTLRCSPKSGHDTVSWYQQALGQGPQFIFQYYEEEERQRGNFPDRFSGHQFPNYSSELNVNALLLGDSALYLCASSVGTGREFFGPGTRLTVL.

CDR3 in DNA: TGTGCCAGCTCACCTCCCCGGGCCGTGGGGGCCGGAAACACCATATATTTT. This translates into CASSPPRAVGAGNTIYF. This chain links TRBV18 with TRBJ1-3; possibly TRBD1 for D (6 bases). The V end lost 3 bases, the J end lost 4 bases, and 19 bases lay between the germline ends. This CDR3 spans 17 amino acids. Germline CDR1 and CDR2: KGHSH and LQKENI.

The chain recombines TRBV29-1 with TRBJ1-2; 7 positions agree with TRBD1. The V gene end was trimmed by 7 bases and the J gene end by 0 bases; junction bases not matched to a gene: 5. Germline V gene sequence: CDR1 SQVTM, CDR2 ANQGSEA. The CDR3 loop spans 13 amino acids. This CDR3 is CSARQGANYGYTF. CDR3 coding DNA: TGCAGCGCCCGACAGGGAGCTAACTATGGCTACACCTTC.

The chain couples TRBV6-5 to TRBJ2-7; 11 bases map to TRBD1. Germline CDR1 MNHEY, CDR2 SVGAGI. Trimming removed 2 bases from V and 0 bases from J; junction bases left unmatched: 0. The CDR3 has 15 residues. The CDR3 DNA sequence: TGTGCCAGCAGTTACGGGACAGGGGGCTCCTACGAGCAGTACTTC. This gives the protein CASSYGTGGSYEQYF.

V is TRBV5-6 and J is TRBJ1-4, with 9 bases identical to TRBD1. The V and J ends lost 4 bases and 7 bases, in that order; junction bases with no gene match: 5. The CDR3 extends over 14 amino acids. Per the germline V gene, CDR1 is SGHDT and CDR2 is YYEEEE. CDR3 loop: CASSVQGAAEKLFF. The CDR3 DNA follows: TGTGCCAGCAGCGTACAGGGGGCTGCTGAAAAACTGTTTTTT.

The gene calls are TRBV7-2 and TRBJ2-5, with D unclear. Germline V gives CDR1 SGHTA, CDR2 FQGNSA. V lost 2 bases and J lost 5, with 6 bases in between. The CDR3 spans 12 residues. In DNA, the CDR3 is TGTGCCAGCAGCTTATCGAGGGAGACCCAGTACTTC. Residues: CASSLSRETQYF.

The chain is built from TRBV12-3 or TRBV12-4 and TRBJ1-5; tentative D call: TRBD1 (5 bases). This CDR3 has 13 amino acids. Trimming took 3 bases from V and 6 from J, leaving 9 bases between them. Here the CDR3 DNA reads TGTGCCAGCAGTTTCGGTAGGGGTCAGCCCCAGCATTTT. It is translated as CASSFGRGQPQHF.

The chain joins TRBV7-2 to TRBJ2-3; 11 bases are shared with TRBD1. The germline gives CDR1 SGHTA, CDR2 FQGNSA. Trimming took 3 bases from V and 4 from J; bases not matched to a gene: 0. This CDR3 has 14 amino acids. The CDR3 sequence: CASSLGQGADTQYF. The CDR3, as DNA: TGTGCCAGCAGCTTGGGACAGGGGGCAGATACGCAGTATTTT.

The chain joins TRBV19 to TRBJ2-3, with 11 positions matching TRBD2. The junction had 2 bases not matched to a gene; V was cut back by 6 bases and J by 0 bases. This CDR3 contains 15 residues. Germline lookup yields CDR1 LNHDA and CDR2 SQIVND (reference sequence). The CDR3 DNA reads TGTGCCAGTAGGGGACTAGCGGCTAGCACAGATACGCAGTATTTT. Residues: CASRGLAASTDTQYF.

The chain links TRBV30 to TRBJ2-7; weak D call: TRBD1 (6 bases). V shed 1 base and J shed 12 bases, with 16 bases lying between them. CDR1 is GTSNPN, CDR2 SVGIG, per germline (reference sequence). CDR3 length: 12 amino acids. This CDR3 is CAWSGQDSPPYF. In nucleotides, the CDR3 is TGTGCCTGGAGTGGACAGGACAGCCCACCGTACTTC.

The rearrangement uses TRBV10-3 and TRBJ2-3; 8 bases line up with TRBD1. Trimming took 4 bases from V and 5 from J; bases not matched to a gene: 5. CDR1 and CDR2 (germline): ENHRY, SYGVKD. This CDR3 is 14 amino acids long. The CDR3: CAISAGQGQDTQYF. CDR3 nucleotides: TGTGCCATCAGTGCAGGACAGGGTCAAGATACGCAGTATTTT.

This chain links TRBV24-1 with TRBJ2-1, with 9 nucleotides matching TRBD2. This CDR3 region has 17 residues. The V and J ends lost 3 bases and 4 bases, in that order; junction bases with no gene match: 9. CDR1 and CDR2 from the germline V gene are KGHDR and SFDVKD. The CDR3 region has the DNA TGTGCCACCAGTGATACCACGGCTAGCGGGACATACAATGAGCAGTTCTTC. It encodes CATSDTTASGTYNEQFF.